A single sample is the source of the 11 T cell receptor beta chains below, sequenced in a study of blood T cell repertoires in COVID-19. Profiled with immunoSEQ multiplex PCR; TCRdb holds only in-frame clones, not every one. In the table there are around 62,000 clones, about 88% of which are singletons. Sequencing was performed on PBMCs or T cells enriched from blood (not recorded which). The origin of the receptors is a woman between 40 and 55 years old who had recovered from COVID-19.

The genes are TRBV5-5 and TRBJ2-6, with D perhaps matching TRBD2 (5 bases). Germline assignment: CDR1 SGHKS and CDR2 YYEKEE (reference sequence). Trimming removed 0 bases at V and 0 bases at J, with 13 bases between. CDR3 length: 18 residues. The CDR3 DNA reads as TGTGCCAGCAGCTTGGACGGACTGATGATCTCTGGGGCCAACGTCCTGACTTTC. Amino acid sequence: CASSLDGLMISGANVLTF.

V is TRBV4-1 and J is TRBJ1-3; 8 bases align to TRBD1. Losses at the gene ends were 2 bases for V and 4 bases for J; bases not matched to a gene: 7. In germline, CDR1 is MGHRA, CDR2 YSYEKL. The CDR3 consists of 16 residues. The CDR3 sequence: CASSQRDRDRGNTIYF. For the CDR3, the DNA is TGCGCCAGCAGCCAACGAGACCGGGACAGGGGAAACACCATATATTTT.

The chain has TRBV11-3 and TRBJ2-7, with 11 bases matching TRBD1. CDR1 SGHNT and CDR2 YENEEA come from the germline V gene. This CDR3 comprises 14 residues. V shed 6 bases, J shed 4 bases, and the junction held 5 bases outside the gene matches. The CDR3 sequence: CASSLGTGGYEQYF. In nucleotides, the CDR3 is TGTGCCAGCAGTCTCGGGACAGGGGGGTACGAGCAGTACTTC.

This clone was seen a handful of times. This chain links TRBV6-5 with TRBJ1-2, with 9 bases fitting TRBD1. CDR1 is MNHEY, CDR2 SVGAGI, per germline. The junction had 5 bases not matched to a gene; V was cut back by 1 base and J by 8 bases. This CDR3 comprises 14 residues. CDR3 DNA sequence: TGTGCCAGCAGTTACTTCCCAGGACAGGGGGGCTACACCTTC. It is translated as CASSYFPGQGGYTF.

V gene TRBV24-1 combines with J gene TRBJ2-5; the D is unclear. With 5 bases removed from V and 2 bases from J, the gap between germline ends came to 8 bases. The germline V gene encodes CDR1 KGHDR and CDR2 SFDVKD. The CDR3 sequence is 13 residues long. CDR3 protein: CATSVHGQETQYF. The CDR3 region has the DNA TGTGCCACCAGTGTTCACGGGCAAGAGACCCAGTACTTC.

This chain joins TRBV15 and TRBJ2-6; tentatively, D is TRBD1 (5 bases). The V gene's germline CDR1 is LNHNV and CDR2 YYDKDF (reference sequence). The V end lost 4 bases, the J end lost 0 bases, and 7 bases lay between the germline ends. The CDR3 length is 15 residues. Here the CDR3 reads CATSTTASGANVLTF. As DNA, the CDR3 is TGTGCCACCAGCACGACAGCCTCTGGGGCCAACGTCCTGACTTTC.

The chain employs TRBV11-3 and TRBJ1-1; tentative D call: TRBD1 (6 bases). The CDR3 has 16 amino acids. Trimming shortened V by 3 bases and J by 4 bases, and 18 bases separated the two germline ends. The germline CDR1 and CDR2 sequences are SGHNT and YENEEA. In DNA, the CDR3 is TGTGCCAGCAGCTTCTACAGGGACCCCAGGGTCACTGAAGCTTTCTTT. It specifies CASSFYRDPRVTEAFF.

The chain carries TRBV9 and TRBJ1-3; weak D call: TRBD1 (6 bases). V gave up 3 bases and J gave up 3 bases, with 16 bases separating them. The CDR3 extends over 16 amino acids. Germline CDR1 SGDLS, CDR2 YYNGEE. CDR3 sequence (DNA): TGTGCCAGCAGCGGAACGGGAGGGGGTAGTGGAAACACCATATATTTT. Protein product: CASSGTGGGSGNTIYF.

The chain is built from TRBV18 and TRBJ2-2, with 7 bases aligning to TRBD1. Germline V gene data show CDR1 as KGHSH and CDR2 as LQKENI. The J segment lost 6 bases and the V segment lost 4 bases, leaving 2 bases of the junction unmatched. This CDR3 is 13 amino acids long. Here the CDR3 DNA reads TGTGCCAGCTCACGACAGGGAGCCGGGGAGCTGTTTTTT. The encoded protein is CASSRQGAGELFF.

This clone was recorded only once. The genes are TRBV5-1 and TRBJ1-3; 9 bases agree with TRBD1. Germline V gene data show CDR1 as SGHRS and CDR2 as YFSETQ. The CDR3 runs 16 residues. Losses at the gene ends were 2 bases for V and 2 bases for J; bases not matched to a gene: 5. CDR3 DNA sequence: TGCGCCAGCAGCTTTCAACAGGGGGCCGCTGGAAACACCATATATTTT. Amino acids: CASSFQQGAAGNTIYF.

V usage is TRBV24-1 and J usage is TRBJ2-2; D may be TRBD1 (6 bases). From germline, CDR1 is KGHDR and CDR2 SFDVKD. The V gene lost 2 bases and the J gene lost 4 bases, with 16 bases spanning the gap. The CDR3 is made up of 17 amino acids. The CDR3 DNA reads as TGTGCCACCAGTGATTCTAGGACAGCATGGGCCACCGGGGAGCTGTTTTTT. It yields the protein CATSDSRTAWATGELFF.